This TCR beta chain originates from a study of graft-versus-host responses after intestinal transplantation. Study outcomes and limitations: The recipient marrow held GvH clones, and some of them showed up first in ileum or blood.

Sequenced by immunoSEQ multiplex PCR; TCRdb stores in-frame clones only, minus some. Found here are over 85,000 clones, roughly 89% of them singletons; the top ten hold about 0.18%. Remarks on this clone: Its antigen remains unidentified.

Germline V gene lookup returns CDR1 LGHNA and CDR2 YSLEER. Trimming stripped 0 bases from V and 3 bases from J, with 15 bases between. The CDR3 contains 17 residues. The TCR comes from a human donor who was the organ donor for an intestinal transplant. This chain uses TRBV4-3 with TRBJ2-1, with no clear D. The sequences come from unstimulated CD4+ T cells sorted from spleen or lymph node cells, collected before transplant. Here the CDR3 reads CASSQEFGWAIYNEQFF. DNA of the CDR3: TGCGCCAGCAGCCAAGAGTTTGGCTGGGCGATCTACAATGAGCAGTTCTTC.